Presented here are 22 T cell receptor beta chains from one specimen sequenced in a study of PD-1 blockade in classical Hodgkin lymphoma. Measured with immunoSEQ multiplex PCR; TCRdb has only the in-frame clones, and not every one. The data show roughly 70,000 clones, about 64% seen once. Every patient was affected by relapse after autologous stem cell transplantation, while exposure to brentuximab vedotin was not uniform. The input for sequencing was peripheral blood mononuclear cells (PBMCs), taken before the second cycle of nivolumab. These receptors came from a human donor with classical Hodgkin lymphoma.

In its sample, this clone was seen a few times. CDR3 sequence: CASSVGPSGSGGPQETQYF. In DNA, the CDR3 is TGTGCCAGCAGCGTTGGCCCTAGCGGGAGCGGGGGTCCTCAAGAGACCCAGTACTTC. The chain is built from TRBV9 and TRBJ2-5, with TRBD2 identical over 10 bases. V was clipped by 2 bases and J by 2 bases; unmatched bases: 15. This CDR3 is 19 amino acids long. CDR1 SGDLS and CDR2 YYNGEE come from the germline V gene.

This clone was observed a handful of times. J is TRBJ2-7 and V is TRBV6-5; no reliable D call. This CDR3 has 13 residues. From germline, CDR1 is MNHEY and CDR2 SVGAGI. Deletions cut 5 bases from V and 3 bases from J, with 11 bases between. CDR3 nucleotides: TGTGCCAGCAGTGAAGCGCTCAACTACGAGCAGTACTTC. Translated, it gives CASSEALNYEQYF.

The chain uses TRBV11-1 and TRBJ2-7, with D possibly matching TRBD2 (6 bases). V was clipped by 5 bases and J by 3 bases, with 23 bases between them. The CDR3 contains 17 residues. Germline V gene sequence: CDR1 SGHAT, CDR2 FQDESV (reference sequence). As DNA, the CDR3 is TGTGCCAGCAGCACCTATTCTAGCGACCTCGGTCTCTACGAGCAGTACTTC. Translating gives CASSTYSSDLGLYEQYF.

This clone has a handful of counts. The rearrangement links TRBV9 to TRBJ2-1; 16 bases fit TRBD2. J gave up 8 bases and V 3 bases, and 11 bases lay outside the gene matches. This CDR3 has 18 amino acids. Germline CDR1 SGDLS, CDR2 YYNGEE. This CDR3 is CASSALGTSGRVSHEQFF. The CDR3 DNA reads TGTGCCAGCAGCGCCCTAGGGACTAGCGGGAGGGTTTCCCATGAGCAGTTCTTC. Together with reference TRBV9 and TRBJ2-1, the CDR3 gives the full variable domain: DSGVTQTPKHLITATGQRVTLRCSPRSGDLSVYWYQQSLDQGLQFLIQYYNGEERAKGNILERFSAQQFPDLHSELNLSSLELGDSALYFCASSALGTSGRVSHEQFFGPGTRLTVL.

The rearrangement links TRBV6-5 to TRBJ2-5, with D tentatively TRBD1 or TRBD2 (5 bases each). Per the germline V gene, CDR1 is MNHEY and CDR2 is SVGAGI. The V and J ends lost 0 bases and 7 bases respectively, with 12 bases between them. There are 14 residues in the CDR3. The CDR3 region has the DNA TGTGCCAGCAGTTACTCGGGGGAGAAGGGGACCCAGTACTTC. Its translation: CASSYSGEKGTQYF.

The V and J genes are TRBV30 and TRBJ2-3; D is possibly TRBD1 or TRBD2 (6 bases each). The CDR3 contains 14 residues. V gave up 1 base and J gave up 3 bases, with 11 bases separating them. Germline V gives CDR1 GTSNPN, CDR2 SVGIG (reference sequence). CDR3 sequence reads: CAWSEGGRTDTQYF. In DNA form, the CDR3 reads TGTGCCTGGAGTGAGGGGGGAAGGACAGATACGCAGTATTTT.

This chain uses TRBV27 with TRBJ1-1, with a possible D match to TRBD1 (5 bases). This CDR3 has 14 residues. Germline CDR1 and CDR2: MNHEY and SMNVEV (reference sequence). The ends were cut back, 8 bases at V and 1 base at J, with 14 bases in the middle. The chain's CDR3 is CASAKGQWNTEAFF. For the CDR3, the DNA is TGTGCCAGCGCCAAAGGACAATGGAACACTGAAGCTTTCTTT.

In DNA form, the CDR3 reads TGCGCCAGCAGCTTGGTACTAGACACCGGGGAGCTGTTTTTT. This gives the protein CASSLVLDTGELFF. This chain connects TRBV5-1 to TRBJ2-2, with D possibly TRBD2 on 5 matching bases. There are 14 residues in the CDR3. Germline V gene lookup returns CDR1 SGHRS and CDR2 YFSETQ. Trimming shortened V by 0 bases and J by 3 bases, and 6 bases separated the two germline ends.

V gene TRBV4-1 combines with J gene TRBJ1-6, with 9 nucleotides matching TRBD1. The V gene end was trimmed by 6 bases and the J gene end by 10 bases; junction bases not matched to a gene: 7. Germline V gives CDR1 MGHRA, CDR2 YSYEKL. The CDR3 length is 14 residues. The CDR3: CASRQGADQSPLHF. CDR3 bases: TGCGCCAGCAGACAGGGGGCGGATCAATCACCCCTCCACTTT.

DNA for the CDR3: TGTGCCAGCGGGGGTGACAGGGCACGTGTGGATGGCTACACCTTC. Translating gives CASGGDRARVDGYTF. The chain links TRBV27 to TRBJ1-2, with 7 bases identical to TRBD1. This CDR3 comprises 15 residues. J was trimmed by 6 bases and V by 8 bases; bases with no gene match: 15. The germline gives CDR1 MNHEY, CDR2 SMNVEV (reference sequence).

The chain couples TRBV19 to TRBJ1-2; 8 bases line up with TRBD1. The germline V gene encodes CDR1 LNHDA and CDR2 SQIVND (reference sequence). The V segment lost 4 bases and the J segment 7 bases; nucleotides outside the gene matches: 5. CDR3 length: 13 amino acids. The CDR3 protein is CASSTGDRSGYTF. The CDR3 bases are TGTGCCAGTAGTACAGGGGACAGGAGTGGCTACACCTTC.

The J gene is TRBJ2-7, the V gene TRBV2, with D perhaps TRBD2 (7 bases). V gave up 5 bases and J gave up 4 bases, with 15 bases separating them. CDR1 is SNHLY, CDR2 FYNNEI, per germline. This CDR3 has 14 residues. The CDR3 DNA follows: TGTGCCAGCAGTCCCGGGGGGACACCGTACGAGCAGTACTTC. Residues: CASSPGGTPYEQYF.

The chain employs TRBV5-1 and TRBJ2-7; D may be TRBD1 (5 bases). The germline CDR1 and CDR2 sequences are SGHRS and YFSETQ. CDR3 length: 15 residues. V was shortened by 3 bases and J by 6 bases, with 19 bases between the two germline ends. Here the CDR3 reads CASSYTGERSVEQYF. In DNA, the CDR3 is TGCGCCAGCAGCTATACAGGCGAGAGGTCCGTCGAGCAGTACTTC.

The V and J genes are TRBV19 and TRBJ1-1, with 8 bases matching TRBD1. The CDR3 has 14 residues. The trim removed 8 bases at V and 3 bases at J, leaving 8 bases unmatched. Germline CDR1 and CDR2: LNHDA and SQIVND (reference sequence). As DNA, the CDR3 is TGTGCCAGTCCCCCGACAGGGGTGTACACTGAAGCTTTCTTT. It yields the protein CASPPTGVYTEAFF.

The rearrangement joins TRBV30 to TRBJ1-5; TRBD1 matches at 7 bases. The V segment lost 5 bases and the J segment 7 bases; nucleotides outside the gene matches: 8. Germline CDR1 GTSNPN, CDR2 SVGIG (reference sequence). The CDR3 loop spans 13 amino acids. The CDR3 DNA reads TGTGCCTGGGAACAGGGGAACGGGCAGCCCCAGCATTTT. The encoded protein is CAWEQGNGQPQHF. Supplemented by reference TRBV30 and TRBJ1-5, the full variable domain reads SQTIHQWPATLVQPVGSPLSLECTVEGTSNPNLYWYRQAAGRGLQLLFYSVGIGQISSEVPQNLSASRPQDRQFILSSKKLLLSDSGFYLCAWEQGNGQPQHFGDGTRLSIL.

V usage is TRBV6-1 and J usage is TRBJ1-2; D not resolved. The CDR3 runs to 10 residues. From germline, CDR1 is MNHNS and CDR2 SASEGT. V was pared by 11 bases and J by 8 bases, with 12 bases between. This chain's CDR3 is CAQPSWGYTF. For the CDR3, the DNA is TGTGCCCAACCCAGTTGGGGCTACACCTTC.

This chain joins TRBV11-2 and TRBJ1-2, with 9 nucleotides matching TRBD1. V trimming: 3 bases; J trimming: 4 bases; junction bases outside the gene matches: 9. The CDR3 totals 16 residues. Germline loops: CDR1 SGHAT, CDR2 FQNNGV. CDR3 residues: CASSFRDPDRGYGYTF. CDR3 in DNA: TGTGCCAGCAGCTTTCGGGATCCGGACAGGGGCTATGGCTACACCTTC.

The chain has TRBV6-1 and TRBJ1-1; D may be TRBD1 (5 bases). V dropped 7 bases and J dropped 0 bases, with 12 bases sitting between them. This CDR3 is 14 amino acids long. Germline V gene lookup returns CDR1 MNHNS and CDR2 SASEGT. This CDR3 is CASNLGGMNTEAFF. The CDR3 nucleotides are TGTGCCAGCAATTTGGGGGGAATGAACACTGAAGCTTTCTTT.

A few counts support this clone. This rearrangement joins TRBV5-8 to TRBJ1-1; D gene unclear. This CDR3 comprises 13 residues. Germline assignment: CDR1 SGHTS and CDR2 YDEGEE. Trimming cost V 2 bases and J 4 bases, with 9 bases left between them. The CDR3 protein is CASSFKVPTEAFF. The CDR3 DNA is TGTGCCAGCAGCTTTAAGGTCCCCACTGAAGCTTTCTTT.

This chain joins TRBV18 and TRBJ1-4, with D tentatively TRBD1 (6 bases). With 3 bases removed from V and 4 bases from J, the gap between germline ends came to 18 bases. CDR1 KGHSH and CDR2 LQKENI come from the germline V gene. This CDR3 has 17 amino acids. CDR3 protein: CASSPSNGQRDNEKLFF. The CDR3, as DNA: TGTGCCAGCTCACCCTCGAATGGACAGAGAGATAATGAAAAACTGTTTTTT.

V is TRBV4-1 and J is TRBJ1-6, with D hard to call. The V end was cut by 4 bases, the J end by 0 bases, with 19 bases between. The germline gives CDR1 MGHRA, CDR2 YSYEKL. This CDR3 is built from 19 residues. CDR3 bases: TGCGCCAGCAGCCTGACGGGAGACTGGCCGAGCTCCTATAATTCACCCCTCCACTTT. Encoded protein: CASSLTGDWPSSYNSPLHF.

The genes are TRBV6-5 and TRBJ2-7, with D possibly matching TRBD2 (6 bases). V lost 6 bases and J 3 bases, leaving 15 bases between the germline ends. Germline V gives CDR1 MNHEY, CDR2 SVGAGI. This CDR3 region has 14 residues. The CDR3 here is CASRGGRSLYEQYF. CDR3 sequence (DNA): TGTGCCAGCAGGGGGGGACGGTCCCTCTACGAGCAGTACTTC.